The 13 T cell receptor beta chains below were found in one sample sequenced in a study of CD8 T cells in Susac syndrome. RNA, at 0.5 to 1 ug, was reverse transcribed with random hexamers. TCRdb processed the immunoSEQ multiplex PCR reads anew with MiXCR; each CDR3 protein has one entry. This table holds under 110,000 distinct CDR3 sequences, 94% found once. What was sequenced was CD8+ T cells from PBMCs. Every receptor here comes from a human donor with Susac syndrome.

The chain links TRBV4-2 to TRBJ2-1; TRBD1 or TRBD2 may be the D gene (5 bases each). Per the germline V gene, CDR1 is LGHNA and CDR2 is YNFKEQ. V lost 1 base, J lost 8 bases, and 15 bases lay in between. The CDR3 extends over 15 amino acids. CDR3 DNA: TGTGCCAGCAGCCAAGCCGGGACCCCATCGGATGAGCAGTTCTTC. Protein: CASSQAGTPSDEQFF.

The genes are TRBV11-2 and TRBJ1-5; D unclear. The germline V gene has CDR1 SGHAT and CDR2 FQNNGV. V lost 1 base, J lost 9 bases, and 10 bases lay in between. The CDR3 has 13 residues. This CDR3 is CASSLAHGRPQHF. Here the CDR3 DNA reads TGTGCCAGCAGCTTAGCCCACGGAAGGCCCCAGCATTTT.

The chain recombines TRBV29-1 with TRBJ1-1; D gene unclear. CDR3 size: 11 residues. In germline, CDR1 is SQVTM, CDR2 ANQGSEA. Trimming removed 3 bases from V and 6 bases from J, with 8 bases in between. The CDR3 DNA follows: TGCAGCGTTGAGGGAACATCTGAAGCTTTCTTT. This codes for CSVEGTSEAFF.

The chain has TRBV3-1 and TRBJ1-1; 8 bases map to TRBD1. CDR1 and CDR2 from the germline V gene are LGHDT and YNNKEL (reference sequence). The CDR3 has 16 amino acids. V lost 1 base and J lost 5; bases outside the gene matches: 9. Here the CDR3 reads CASSQGLRGPGTEAFF. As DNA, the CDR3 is TGTGCCAGCAGCCAAGGCCTCAGGGGGCCAGGAACTGAAGCTTTCTTT.

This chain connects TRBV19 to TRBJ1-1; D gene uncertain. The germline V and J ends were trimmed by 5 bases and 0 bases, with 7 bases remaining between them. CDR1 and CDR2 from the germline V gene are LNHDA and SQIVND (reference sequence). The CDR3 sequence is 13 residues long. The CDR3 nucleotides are TGTGCCAGTAGTGCAAGTTTGAACACTGAAGCTTTCTTT. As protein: CASSASLNTEAFF.

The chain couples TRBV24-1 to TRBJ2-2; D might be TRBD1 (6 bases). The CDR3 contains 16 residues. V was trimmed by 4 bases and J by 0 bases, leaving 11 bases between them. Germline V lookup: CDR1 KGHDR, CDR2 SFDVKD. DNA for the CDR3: TGTGCCACCAGTGACTCCGGGACACCGAACACCGGGGAGCTGTTTTTT. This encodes CATSDSGTPNTGELFF.

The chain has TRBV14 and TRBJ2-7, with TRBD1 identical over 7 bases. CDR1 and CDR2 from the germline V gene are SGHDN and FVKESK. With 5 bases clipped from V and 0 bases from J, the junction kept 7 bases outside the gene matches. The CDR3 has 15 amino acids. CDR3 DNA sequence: TGTGCCAGCAGCAAGGAGACAGGGCCCTCCTACGAGCAGTACTTC. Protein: CASSKETGPSYEQYF.

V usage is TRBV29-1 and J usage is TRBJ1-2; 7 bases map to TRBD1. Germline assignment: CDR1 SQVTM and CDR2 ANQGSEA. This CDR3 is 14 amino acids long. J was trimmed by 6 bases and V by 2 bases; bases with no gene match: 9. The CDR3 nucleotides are TGCAGCGTTGAACCCGGACAGGAGTCGAATGGCTACACCTTC. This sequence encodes CSVEPGQESNGYTF. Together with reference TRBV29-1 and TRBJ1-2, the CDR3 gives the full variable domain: SAVISQKPSRDICQRGTSLTIQCQVDSQVTMMFWYRQQPGQSLTLIATANQGSEATYESGFVIDKFPISRPNLTFSTLTVSNMSPEDSSIYLCSVEPGQESNGYTFGSGTRLTVV.

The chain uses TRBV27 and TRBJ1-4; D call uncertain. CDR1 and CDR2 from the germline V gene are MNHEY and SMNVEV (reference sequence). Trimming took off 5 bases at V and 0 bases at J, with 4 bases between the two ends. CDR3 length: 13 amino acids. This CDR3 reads CASSRATNEKLFF. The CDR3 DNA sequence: TGTGCCAGCAGTCGGGCAACTAATGAAAAACTGTTTTTT.

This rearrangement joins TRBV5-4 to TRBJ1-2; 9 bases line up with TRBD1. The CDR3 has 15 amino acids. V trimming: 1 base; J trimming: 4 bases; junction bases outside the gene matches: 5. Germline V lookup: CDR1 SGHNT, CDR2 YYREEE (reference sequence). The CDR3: CASSLNGQGPYGYTF. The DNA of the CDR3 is TGTGCCAGCAGCTTGAATGGACAGGGGCCCTATGGCTACACCTTC.

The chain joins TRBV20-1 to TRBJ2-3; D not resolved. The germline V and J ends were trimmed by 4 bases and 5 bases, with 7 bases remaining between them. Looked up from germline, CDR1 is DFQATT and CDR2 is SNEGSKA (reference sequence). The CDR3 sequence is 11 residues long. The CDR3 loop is CSAKAVDTQYF. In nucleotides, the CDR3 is TGCAGTGCTAAGGCGGTAGATACGCAGTATTTT.

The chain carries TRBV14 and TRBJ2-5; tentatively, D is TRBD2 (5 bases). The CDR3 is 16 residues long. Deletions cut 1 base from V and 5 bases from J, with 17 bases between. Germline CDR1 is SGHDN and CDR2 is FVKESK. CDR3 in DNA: TGTGCCAGCAGCCAAGGTTACGGTCTACTAGATGAGACCCAGTACTTC. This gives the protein CASSQGYGLLDETQYF.

CDR3 sequence: CASSETGGTGEEAFF. CDR3 bases: TGCGCCAGCAGTGAAACGGGAGGGACAGGAGAAGAAGCTTTCTTT. V is TRBV10-2 and J is TRBJ1-1; 8 nucleotides match TRBD1. The trim removed 3 bases at V and 8 bases at J, leaving 11 bases unmatched. This CDR3 has 15 amino acids. Germline assignment: CDR1 WSHSY and CDR2 SAAADI.